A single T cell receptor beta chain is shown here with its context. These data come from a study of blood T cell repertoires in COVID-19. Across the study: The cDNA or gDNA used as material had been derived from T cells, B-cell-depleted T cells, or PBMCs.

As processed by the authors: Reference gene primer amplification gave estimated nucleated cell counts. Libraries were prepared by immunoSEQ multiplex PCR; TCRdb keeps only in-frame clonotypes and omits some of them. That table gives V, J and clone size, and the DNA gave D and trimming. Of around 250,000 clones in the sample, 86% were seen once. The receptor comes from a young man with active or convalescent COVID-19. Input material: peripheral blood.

Written as DNA, the CDR3 is TGTGCCAGCAAGCGACAGGACCGTTCACCCCTCCACTTT. Its translation is CASKRQDRSPLHF. The V gene is TRBV7-9, the J gene TRBJ1-6; a weak D match, TRBD1 (6 bases). V was clipped by 7 bases and J by 9 bases, with 13 bases between them. Germline CDR1 SEHNR, CDR2 FQNEAQ (reference sequence). The CDR3 is 13 amino acids.